The 24 T cell receptor beta chains reported below all come from one sample, sequenced in a study of vaccination and CD4 T cells after COVID-19. One entry per CDR3 protein results from TCRdb running MiXCR on the PCR reads. The sample holds 31,000 or so distinct CDR3 sequences, approximately 49% seen once. The time point: late sampling 161 to 241 days after vaccination in three convalescent patients. The sample was CD4+ T cells from blood, taken about 7 months after SARS-CoV-2 vaccination. These receptors all stem from a human donor who had recovered from COVID-19.

This clonotype was observed a handful of times. The chain couples TRBV7-3 to TRBJ1-1, with TRBD1 as a possible D gene (6 bases). Germline-derived CDR1 and CDR2 are SGHTA and FQGTGA. The CDR3 has 14 amino acids. The ends were cut back, 5 bases at V and 5 bases at J, with 15 bases in the middle. The CDR3 loop is CASSEQGGSTEAFF. The CDR3 nucleotides are TGTGCCAGCAGCGAACAGGGAGGCTCGACTGAAGCTTTCTTT.

V gene TRBV20-1 combines with J gene TRBJ2-1; TRBD2 aligns across 13 bases. Germline CDR1 and CDR2: DFQATT and SNEGSKA (reference sequence). The CDR3 has 15 amino acids. V lost 5 bases, J lost 4 bases, and 5 bases stayed unmatched. CDR3 in DNA: TGCAGTGCTCGCCAGACTAGCGGGGGGTACAATGAGCAGTTCTTC. It specifies CSARQTSGGYNEQFF.

A few counts support this clonotype. The chain links TRBV27 to TRBJ1-1; a possible D gene is TRBD1 (6 bases). CDR1 and CDR2 (germline): MNHEY, SMNVEV (reference sequence). Between the trimmed V and J ends, which lost 5 bases and 3 bases, there was a span of 13 bases. The CDR3 has 14 residues. As DNA, the CDR3 is TGTGCCAGCAGTAAATTGACAGGAGACACTGAAGCTTTCTTT. This gives the protein CASSKLTGDTEAFF.

The chain links TRBV18 to TRBJ2-7; no reliable D call. Germline V CDR1 and CDR2: KGHSH, LQKENI. This CDR3 contains 13 residues. V lost 3 bases to trimming and J lost 6 bases, with 12 bases between them. The CDR3 DNA follows: TGTGCCAGCTCACCCCCGTCAGCTCGCGAGCAGTACTTC. It is translated as CASSPPSAREQYF.

The rearrangement joins TRBV6-1 to TRBJ1-2; D not certain. Trimming cost V 4 bases and J 10 bases, with 10 bases left between them. The CDR3 runs to 11 residues. CDR1 MNHNS and CDR2 SASEGT come from the germline V gene. Written as DNA, the CDR3 is TGTGCCAGCAGTGTCACAAGTAACTACACCTTC. It yields the protein CASSVTSNYTF.

The V gene is TRBV6-1, the J gene TRBJ2-7, with D perhaps matching TRBD1 (6 bases). From germline, CDR1 is MNHNS and CDR2 SASEGT. Trimming took 6 bases from V and 5 from J, leaving 20 bases between them. CDR3 length: 15 residues. The CDR3 loop reads CASRRREQGSNEQYF. In nucleotides, the CDR3 is TGTGCCAGCAGGCGCCGAGAACAGGGATCCAACGAGCAGTACTTC.

The rearrangement uses TRBV11-3 and TRBJ1-1; D is unclear. The CDR3 covers 12 residues. V was pared by 3 bases and J by 6 bases, with 8 bases between. Germline CDR1 and CDR2: SGHNT and YENEEA. DNA for the CDR3: TGTGCCAGCAGCTTCGGGTCTTCTGAAGCTTTCTTT. Amino acids: CASSFGSSEAFF. The full variable domain, rest sourced from reference TRBV11-3 and TRBJ1-1, is EAGVVQSPRYKIIEKKQPVAFWCNPISGHNTLYWYLQNLGQGPELLIRYENEEAVDDSQLPKDRFSAERLKGVDSTLKIQPAELGDSAVYLCASSFGSSEAFFGQGTRLTVV.

V and J are TRBV4-1 and TRBJ2-3; 8 bases line up with TRBD2. The germline V gene has CDR1 MGHRA and CDR2 YSYEKL. The CDR3 has 14 residues. Unmatched junction bases numbered 7, after V lost 5 bases and J lost 6 bases. The CDR3 region is CASSVAGLPDTQYF. Written as DNA, the CDR3 is TGCGCCAGCAGCGTAGCGGGATTACCGGATACGCAGTATTTT.

This clonotype was detected a few times. The V gene is TRBV6-2 or TRBV6-3, the J gene TRBJ2-5, with a tentative D call TRBD1 (6 bases). The CDR3 sequence is 12 residues long. V lost 6 bases to trimming and J lost 7 bases, with 12 bases between them. CDR1 is MNHEY and CDR2 is SVGEGT in the germline V gene. CDR3 sequence: CASRAGELTQYF. The CDR3, as DNA: TGTGCCAGCAGGGCAGGGGAACTGACCCAGTACTTC.

This clonotype was found a few times. The rearrangement links TRBV11-1 to TRBJ1-6, with 8 bases that match TRBD1. Germline V gene data show CDR1 as SGHAT and CDR2 as FQDESV (reference sequence). The CDR3 covers 16 residues. After removal of 5 bases from V and 10 bases from J, the junction contained 13 bases not matched to a gene. CDR3 in DNA: TGTGCCAGCAGCCCTAGCGGACAGGGCGGACGATCACCCCTCCACTTT. Translating it yields CASSPSGQGGRSPLHF.

This clonotype was recorded a few times. The V call is TRBV20-1, the J call TRBJ1-2; TRBD1 matches 10 bases. CDR3 length: 14 amino acids. The V gene's germline CDR1 is DFQATT and CDR2 SNEGSKA (reference sequence). Germline trimming cut 5 bases from V and 7 bases from J; bases unmatched to any gene: 10. In DNA form, the CDR3 reads TGCAGTGCTGTCCGGGACAGGGGACCAGGTGGCTACACCTTC. Its translation is CSAVRDRGPGGYTF.

This chain uses TRBV19 with TRBJ2-1; 7 bases line up with TRBD1. The CDR3 is 15 amino acids. Trimming cost V 4 bases and J 9 bases; bases outside gene matches: 12. Germline CDR1 LNHDA, CDR2 SQIVND (reference sequence). CDR3 DNA: TGTGCCAGTAGTACTCCGGGGATGACAGGGACTGAGCAGTTCTTC. It encodes CASSTPGMTGTEQFF.

This sequence joins TRBV20-1 and TRBJ2-3, with 10 bases fitting TRBD2. Unmatched junction bases numbered 12, after V lost 3 bases and J lost 6 bases. This CDR3 region has 16 residues. CDR1 is DFQATT, CDR2 SNEGSKA, per germline (reference sequence). CDR3 residues: CSARRGLAGVFDTQYF. Here the CDR3 DNA reads TGCAGTGCTAGGCGGGGCCTAGCGGGAGTGTTTGATACGCAGTATTTT.

In its sample, this clonotype was seen a few times. V gene TRBV20-1 combines with J gene TRBJ1-5; TRBD1 aligns across 7 bases. CDR3 size: 13 residues. The V segment lost 2 bases and the J segment 9 bases; nucleotides outside the gene matches: 7. The germline CDR1 and CDR2 sequences are DFQATT and SNEGSKA (reference sequence). CDR3 sequence (DNA): TGCAGTGCTAGACGGCAGGGGGGAACGCCCCAGCATTTT. It yields the protein CSARRQGGTPQHF.

This sequence joins TRBV6-2 or TRBV6-3 and TRBJ2-7; perhaps TRBD2 as D (6 bases). The V and J ends lost 4 bases and 2 bases respectively, with 15 bases between them. Germline CDR1 MNHEY, CDR2 SVGEGT. The CDR3 has 15 amino acids. The CDR3 DNA is TGTGCCAGCAGTTCTATAACCTGGGGGGCCTACGAGCAGTACTTC. Protein sequence: CASSSITWGAYEQYF.

The chain uses TRBV20-1 and TRBJ1-2; D uncertain. This CDR3 is 13 amino acids long. From germline, CDR1 is DFQATT and CDR2 SNEGSKA (reference sequence). Deletions cut 3 bases from V and 5 bases from J, with 13 bases between. The CDR3 loop reads CSARVGPIYGYTF. The CDR3 DNA follows: TGCAGTGCTAGGGTCGGACCGATTTATGGCTACACCTTC.

This clonotype has just a few counts. The chain has TRBV7-9 and TRBJ2-5; the match to TRBD2 covers 8 bases. This CDR3 has 15 residues. Germline assignment: CDR1 SEHNR and CDR2 FQNEAQ (reference sequence). V gave up 1 base and J gave up 5 bases; unmatched junction bases: 6. CDR3 DNA: TGTGCCAGCAGCTTAGGAACGGGAGGGCGGGAGACCCAGTACTTC. As protein: CASSLGTGGRETQYF. Full variable domain (remainder filled in from reference TRBV7-9 and TRBJ2-5): DTGVSQNPRHKITKRGQNVTFRCDPISEHNRLYWYRQTLGQGPEFLTYFQNEAQLEKSRLLSDRFSAERPKGSFSTLEIQRTEQGDSAMYLCASSLGTGGRETQYFGPGTRLLVL.

This CDR3 is CASSYITGGNQPQHF. In DNA, the CDR3 is TGTGCCAGCAGTTACATTACCGGGGGCAATCAGCCCCAGCATTTT. The chain is built from TRBV6-2 or TRBV6-3 and TRBJ1-5; D call uncertain. V shed 2 bases and J shed 2 bases, with 10 bases lying between them. Germline values: CDR1 MNHEY, CDR2 SVGEGT. This CDR3 comprises 15 residues.

This clonotype was seen a handful of times. This chain joins TRBV24-1 and TRBJ2-5, with D possibly TRBD2 on 5 matching bases. The CDR3 spans 16 residues. Germline V gene lookup returns CDR1 KGHDR and CDR2 SFDVKD. Trimming took 6 bases from V and 2 from J, leaving 18 bases between them. In nucleotides, the CDR3 is TGTGCCACCAGTCCATCGGGAACGGGATTACAAGAGACCCAGTACTTC. It yields the protein CATSPSGTGLQETQYF.

Here the CDR3 reads CASSSGTGGIVGGYTF. The CDR3 DNA is TGTGCCAGCAGCTCCGGGACAGGGGGCATTGTCGGTGGCTACACCTTC. The chain has TRBV28 and TRBJ1-2, with 12 bases lining up with TRBD1. Germline CDR1 is MDHEN and CDR2 is SYDVKM. CDR3 length: 16 residues. Trimming at V came to 6 bases and at J to 7 bases, leaving 12 bases not matched to a gene.

V usage is TRBV19 and J usage is TRBJ2-2, with D perhaps TRBD2 (6 bases). V was clipped by 6 bases and J by 6 bases, with 8 bases between them. This CDR3 is 12 amino acids long. CDR1 LNHDA and CDR2 SQIVND come from the germline V gene (reference sequence). This CDR3 is CASRGDSGELFF. DNA for the CDR3: TGTGCCAGTAGAGGGGACTCCGGGGAGCTGTTTTTT.

This clonotype turned up a few times. The chain is built from TRBV6-1 and TRBJ1-2, with D perhaps TRBD1 (5 bases). This CDR3 has 13 residues. In germline, CDR1 is MNHNS, CDR2 SASEGT. The V end lost 6 bases, the J end lost 4 bases, and 12 bases lay between the germline ends. Here the CDR3 reads CASRATGIYGYTF. Here the CDR3 DNA reads TGTGCCAGCAGGGCTACAGGCATCTATGGCTACACCTTC.

J is TRBJ2-2 and V is TRBV5-8; D not certain. Deletions cut 3 bases from V and 6 bases from J, with 9 bases between. This CDR3 has 13 amino acids. Germline values: CDR1 SGHTS, CDR2 YDEGEE. In nucleotides, the CDR3 is TGTGCCAGCAGCTCCGGCTCTTCCGGGGAGCTGTTTTTT. This translates into CASSSGSSGELFF.

This clonotype has a handful of counts. An end of the junction differs from the germline gene, which may be a read error. V usage is TRBV24-1 and J usage is TRBJ2-2; TRBD1 agrees at 7 bases. The CDR3 consists of 16 residues. CDR1 and CDR2 from the germline V gene are KGHDR and SFDVKD. CDR3 sequence reads: CASSQLGQRNTGELFF. Here the CDR3 DNA reads TGCGCCAGCAGCCAACTGGGACAGAGAAACACCGGGGAGCTGTTTTTT.